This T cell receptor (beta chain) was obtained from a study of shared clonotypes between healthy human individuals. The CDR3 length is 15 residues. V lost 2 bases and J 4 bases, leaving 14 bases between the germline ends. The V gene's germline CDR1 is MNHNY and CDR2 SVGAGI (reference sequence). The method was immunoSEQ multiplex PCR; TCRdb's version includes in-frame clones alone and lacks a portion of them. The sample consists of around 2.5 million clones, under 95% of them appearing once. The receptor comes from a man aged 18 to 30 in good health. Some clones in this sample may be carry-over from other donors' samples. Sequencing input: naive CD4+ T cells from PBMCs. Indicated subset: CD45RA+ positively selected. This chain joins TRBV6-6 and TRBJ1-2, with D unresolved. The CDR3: CASSYGEGMSYGYTF. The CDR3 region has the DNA TGTGCCAGCAGTTACGGGGAGGGTATGAGCTATGGCTACACCTTC.